The sequence of this T cell receptor beta chain was determined in a study of blood T cell repertoires in COVID-19 (dated by TCRdb to about 2020). With respect to the entire study: Samples from collaborators originated in the United States, Italy and Spain and spanned both the acute and convalescent phases of COVID-19. Samples came from the ongoing ImmuneRACE study (first 160 participants) plus 1,254 subjects from 6 global collaborators. Sample metadata almost always included a de-identified subject ID, COVID-19 status, age in years and sex. The repertoires were released in a freely available public database meant as a resource for research on the immune response to SARS-CoV-2. Subjects who had been exposed to COVID-19, were actively infected with it, or had recovered from it provided the deeply sampled blood TCRbeta repertoires that made up the dataset. Where available, HLA class I and class II types were obtained from metadata supplied by the sample provider rather than from assay-based typing. The material from the prospective study consisted of cDNA or gDNA derived from T cells, B-cell-depleted T cells, or PBMCs.

Whole blood was collected in K2EDTA tubes by collaborating institutions according to the institutions' own protocols. Collaborator samples were shipped for TCRbeta analysis as frozen whole blood, isolated PBMCs, or DNA extracted from either sample type. What the research found in general, with its limitations: Clinical and demographic metadata were provided uncurated, with the amount varying by source and participant.

TCRbeta CDR3 regions were amplified from genomic DNA using the immunoSEQ Assay, a bias-controlled multiplex PCR. The study's processing was this. Nucleated cell counts per sample were estimated from amplification of reference gene primers within the assay. To quantify the absolute abundance of each unique TCRbeta CDR3 rearrangement, sequence reads were collapsed and filtered. Productive Simpson clonality was computed per sample as the square root of Simpson's diversity index over productive rearrangements. TCRdb provides this immuneACCESS table in a form limited to in-frame rearrangements. Some clones are lacking; in checked studies, under half of them reflect an unresolved V gene, and why the rest are absent is not known. That table furnishes V, J and clone size, whereas the DNA furnished D and trimming. The sample table shows under 300,000 clones, and about four fifths are seen once. The top ten hold approximately 9.4% of the sample.

From cysteine to phenylalanine, the CDR3 is 15 amino acids long. The CDR3 DNA has 45 bases and is translated from base 1. As encoded in the germline V gene, CDR1 is SGHRS while CDR2 is YFSETQ. V and J are trimmed by 0 bases and 10 bases, and the gene matches miss 5 bases of the junction. As concerns this clone: Its recognized antigen is unknown. No much larger clone exists at a distance of one base, and base qualities are not known.

Sequences were obtained from peripheral blood. This chain is built from TRBV5-1 and TRBJ2-1; 12 bases in the junction line up with TRBD2. This sequence was found in a woman at least 80 years old with acute or convalescent COVID-19. CDR3 region: CASSLAASGGAEQFF. Here is the DNA: TGCGCCAGCAGCTTGGCGGCTAGCGGGGGGGCCGAGCAGTTCTTC.